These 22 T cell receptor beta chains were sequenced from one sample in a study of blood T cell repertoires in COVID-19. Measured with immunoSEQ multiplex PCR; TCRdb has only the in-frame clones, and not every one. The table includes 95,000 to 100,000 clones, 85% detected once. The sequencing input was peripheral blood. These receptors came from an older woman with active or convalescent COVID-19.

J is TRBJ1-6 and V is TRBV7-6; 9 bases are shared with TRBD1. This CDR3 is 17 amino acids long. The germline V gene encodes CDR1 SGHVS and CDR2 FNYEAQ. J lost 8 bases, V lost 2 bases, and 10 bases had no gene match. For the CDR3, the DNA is TGTGCCAGCAGCTTAATTGTGCCGGGACAGGGCTATTCACCCCTCCACTTT. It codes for CASSLIVPGQGYSPLHF.

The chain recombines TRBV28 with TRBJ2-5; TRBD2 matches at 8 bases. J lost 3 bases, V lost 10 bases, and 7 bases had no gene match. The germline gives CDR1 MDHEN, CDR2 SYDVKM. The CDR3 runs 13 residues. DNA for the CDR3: TGTGCCACGCGCACTAGCGGAAAAGAGACCCAGTACTTC. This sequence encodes CATRTSGKETQYF.

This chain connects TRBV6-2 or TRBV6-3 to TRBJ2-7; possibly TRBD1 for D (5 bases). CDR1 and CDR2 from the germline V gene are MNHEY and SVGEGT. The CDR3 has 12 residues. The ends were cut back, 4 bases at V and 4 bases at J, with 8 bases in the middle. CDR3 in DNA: TGTGCCAGCAGTTCCAGGGTTTACGAGCAGTACTTC. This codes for CASSSRVYEQYF.

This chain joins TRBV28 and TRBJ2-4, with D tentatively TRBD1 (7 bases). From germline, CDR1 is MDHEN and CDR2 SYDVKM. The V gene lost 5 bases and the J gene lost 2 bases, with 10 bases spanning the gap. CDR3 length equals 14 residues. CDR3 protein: CASSPGGTKNIQYF. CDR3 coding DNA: TGTGCCAGCAGTCCAGGGGGGACCAAAAACATTCAGTACTTC.

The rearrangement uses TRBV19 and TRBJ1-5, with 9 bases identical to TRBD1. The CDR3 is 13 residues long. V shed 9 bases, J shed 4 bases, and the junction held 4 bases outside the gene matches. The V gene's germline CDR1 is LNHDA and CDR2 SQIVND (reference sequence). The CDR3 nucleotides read TGTGCCAGCGGGACAGGGAGGAATCAGCCCCAGCATTTT. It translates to CASGTGRNQPQHF.

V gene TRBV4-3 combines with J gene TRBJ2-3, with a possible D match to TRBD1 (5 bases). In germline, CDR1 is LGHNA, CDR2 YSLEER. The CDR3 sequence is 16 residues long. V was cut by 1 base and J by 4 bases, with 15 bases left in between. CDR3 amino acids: CASSQGFQGGSDTQYF. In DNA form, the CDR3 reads TGCGCCAGCAGCCAAGGTTTTCAGGGTGGCTCAGATACGCAGTATTTT.

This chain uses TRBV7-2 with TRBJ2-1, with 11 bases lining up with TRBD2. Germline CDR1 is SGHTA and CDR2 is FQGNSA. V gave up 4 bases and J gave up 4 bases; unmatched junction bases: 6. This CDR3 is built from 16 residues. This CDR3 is CASSSKLAGGYNEQFF. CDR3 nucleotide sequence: TGTGCCAGCAGCTCCAAGCTAGCGGGGGGTTACAATGAGCAGTTCTTC.

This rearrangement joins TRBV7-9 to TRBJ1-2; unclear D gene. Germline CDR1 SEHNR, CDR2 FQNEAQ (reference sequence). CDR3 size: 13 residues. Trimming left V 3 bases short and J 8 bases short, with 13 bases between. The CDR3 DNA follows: TGTGCCAGCAGCTTTGGCGGGGTGGAAGGCTACACCTTC. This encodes CASSFGGVEGYTF.

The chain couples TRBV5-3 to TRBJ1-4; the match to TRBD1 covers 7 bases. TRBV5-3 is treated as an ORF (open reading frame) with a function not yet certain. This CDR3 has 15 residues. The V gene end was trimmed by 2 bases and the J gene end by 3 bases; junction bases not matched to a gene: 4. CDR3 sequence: CARSFTGVANEKLFF. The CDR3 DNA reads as TGTGCCAGAAGCTTTACAGGGGTGGCTAATGAAAAACTGTTTTTT.

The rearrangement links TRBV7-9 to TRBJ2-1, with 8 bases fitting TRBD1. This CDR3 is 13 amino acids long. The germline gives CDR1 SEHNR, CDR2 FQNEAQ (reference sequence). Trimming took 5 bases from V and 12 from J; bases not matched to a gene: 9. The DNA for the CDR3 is TGTGCCAGCAGCCTGACAACCGGGACAGGGCAGTTCTTC. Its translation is CASSLTTGTGQFF.

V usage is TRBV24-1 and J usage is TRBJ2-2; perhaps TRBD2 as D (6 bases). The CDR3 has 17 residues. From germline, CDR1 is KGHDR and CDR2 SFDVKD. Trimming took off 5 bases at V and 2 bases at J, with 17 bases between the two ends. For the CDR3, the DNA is TGTGCCACCAGTGGGCGACCGGGACTCCCTAACACCGGGGAGCTGTTTTTT. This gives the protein CATSGRPGLPNTGELFF.

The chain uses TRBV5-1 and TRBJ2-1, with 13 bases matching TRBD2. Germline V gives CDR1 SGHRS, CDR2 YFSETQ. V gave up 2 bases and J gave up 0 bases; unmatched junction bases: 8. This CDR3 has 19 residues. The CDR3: CASSFQGLAGISSYNEQFF. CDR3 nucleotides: TGCGCCAGCAGCTTCCAGGGACTAGCGGGAATTAGCTCCTACAATGAGCAGTTCTTC.

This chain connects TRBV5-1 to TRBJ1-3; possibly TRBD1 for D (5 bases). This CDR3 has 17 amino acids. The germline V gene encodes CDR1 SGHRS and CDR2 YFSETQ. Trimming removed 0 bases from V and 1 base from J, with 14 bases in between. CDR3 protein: CASSLAIQRGSGNTIYF. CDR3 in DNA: TGCGCCAGCAGCTTGGCCATTCAAAGGGGATCTGGAAACACCATATATTTT.

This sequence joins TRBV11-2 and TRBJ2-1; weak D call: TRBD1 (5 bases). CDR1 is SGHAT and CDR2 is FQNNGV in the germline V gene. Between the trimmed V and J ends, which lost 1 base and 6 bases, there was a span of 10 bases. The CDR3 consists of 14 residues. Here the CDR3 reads CASSLGFGANEQFF. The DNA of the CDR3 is TGTGCCAGCAGCTTAGGGTTTGGGGCCAATGAGCAGTTCTTC.

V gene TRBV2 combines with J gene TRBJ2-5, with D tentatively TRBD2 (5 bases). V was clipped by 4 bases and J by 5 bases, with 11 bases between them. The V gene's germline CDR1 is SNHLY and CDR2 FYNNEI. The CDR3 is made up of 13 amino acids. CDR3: CASSVEQRETQYF. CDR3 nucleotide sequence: TGTGCCAGCAGTGTGGAGCAGCGGGAGACCCAGTACTTC. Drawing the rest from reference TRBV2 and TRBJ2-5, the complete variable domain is EPEVTQTPSHQVTQMGQEVILRCVPISNHLYFYWYRQILGQKVEFLVSFYNNEISEKSEIFDDQFSVERPDGSNFTLKIRSTKLEDSAMYFCASSVEQRETQYFGPGTRLLVL.

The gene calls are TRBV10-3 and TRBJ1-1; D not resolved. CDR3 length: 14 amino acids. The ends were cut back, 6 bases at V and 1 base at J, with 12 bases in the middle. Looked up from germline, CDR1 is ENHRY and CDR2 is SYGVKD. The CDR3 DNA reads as TGTGCCATCAGCGCTGCCCGAGAGAACACTGAAGCTTTCTTT. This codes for CAISAARENTEAFF.

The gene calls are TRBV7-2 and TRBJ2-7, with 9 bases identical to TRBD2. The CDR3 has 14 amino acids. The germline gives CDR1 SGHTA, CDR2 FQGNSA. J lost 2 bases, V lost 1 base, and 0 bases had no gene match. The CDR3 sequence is CASSLVAGAYEQYF. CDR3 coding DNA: TGTGCCAGCAGCTTAGTAGCGGGGGCCTACGAGCAGTACTTC.

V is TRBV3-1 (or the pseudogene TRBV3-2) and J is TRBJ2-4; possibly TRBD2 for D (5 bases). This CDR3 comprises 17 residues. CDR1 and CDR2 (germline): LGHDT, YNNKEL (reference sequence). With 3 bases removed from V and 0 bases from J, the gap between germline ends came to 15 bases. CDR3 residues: CASSHPRAGLAKNIQYF. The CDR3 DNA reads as TGTGCCAGCAGCCACCCCCGGGCTGGACTAGCCAAAAACATTCAGTACTTC.

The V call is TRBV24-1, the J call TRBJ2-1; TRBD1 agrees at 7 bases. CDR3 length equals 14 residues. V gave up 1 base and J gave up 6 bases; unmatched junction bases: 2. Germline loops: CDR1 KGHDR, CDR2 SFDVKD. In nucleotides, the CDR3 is TGTGCCACCAGTGATTTCAGGGGGAGCAATGAGCAGTTCTTC. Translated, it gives CATSDFRGSNEQFF.

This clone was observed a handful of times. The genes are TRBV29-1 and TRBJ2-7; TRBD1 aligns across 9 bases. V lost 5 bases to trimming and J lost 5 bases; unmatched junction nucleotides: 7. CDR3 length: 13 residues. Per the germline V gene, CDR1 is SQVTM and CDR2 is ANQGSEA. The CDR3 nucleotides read TGCAGCGTTTGTAGGGACAGGGTGGACGAGCAGTACTTC. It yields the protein CSVCRDRVDEQYF.

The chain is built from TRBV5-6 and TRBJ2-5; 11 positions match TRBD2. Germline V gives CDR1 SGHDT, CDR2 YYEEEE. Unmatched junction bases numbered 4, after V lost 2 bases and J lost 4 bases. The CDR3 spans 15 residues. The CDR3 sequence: CASSLLAGAGETQYF. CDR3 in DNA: TGTGCCAGCAGCTTACTAGCGGGAGCGGGAGAGACCCAGTACTTC.

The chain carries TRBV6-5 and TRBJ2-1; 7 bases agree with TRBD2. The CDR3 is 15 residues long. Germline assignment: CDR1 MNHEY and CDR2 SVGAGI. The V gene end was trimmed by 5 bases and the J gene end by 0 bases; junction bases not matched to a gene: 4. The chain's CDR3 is CASSLAVSSYNEQFF. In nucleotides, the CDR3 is TGTGCCAGCAGTCTAGCGGTAAGCTCCTACAATGAGCAGTTCTTC.